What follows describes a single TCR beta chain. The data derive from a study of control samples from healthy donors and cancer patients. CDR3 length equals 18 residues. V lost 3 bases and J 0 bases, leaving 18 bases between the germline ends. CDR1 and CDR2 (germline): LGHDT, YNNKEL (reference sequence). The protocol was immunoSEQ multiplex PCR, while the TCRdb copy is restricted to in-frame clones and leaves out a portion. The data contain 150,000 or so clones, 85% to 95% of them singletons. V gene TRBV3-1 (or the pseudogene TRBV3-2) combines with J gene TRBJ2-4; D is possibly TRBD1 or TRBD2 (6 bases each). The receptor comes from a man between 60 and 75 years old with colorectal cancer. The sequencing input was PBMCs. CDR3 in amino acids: CASSHPGGDKKAKNIQYF. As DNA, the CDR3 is TGTGCCAGCAGCCACCCCGGAGGGGACAAAAAAGCCAAAAACATTCAGTACTTC.